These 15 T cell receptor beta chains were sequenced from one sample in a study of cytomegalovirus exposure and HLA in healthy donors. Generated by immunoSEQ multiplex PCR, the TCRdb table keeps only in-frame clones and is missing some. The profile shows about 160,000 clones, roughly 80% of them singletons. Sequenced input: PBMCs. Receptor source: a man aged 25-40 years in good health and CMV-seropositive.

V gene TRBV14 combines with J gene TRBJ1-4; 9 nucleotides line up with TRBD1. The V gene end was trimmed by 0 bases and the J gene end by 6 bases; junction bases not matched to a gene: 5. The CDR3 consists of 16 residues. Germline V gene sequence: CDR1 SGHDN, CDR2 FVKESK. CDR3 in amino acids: CASSQDRDRGDEKLFF. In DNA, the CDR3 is TGTGCCAGCAGCCAAGATCGCGACAGGGGGGATGAAAAACTGTTTTTT.

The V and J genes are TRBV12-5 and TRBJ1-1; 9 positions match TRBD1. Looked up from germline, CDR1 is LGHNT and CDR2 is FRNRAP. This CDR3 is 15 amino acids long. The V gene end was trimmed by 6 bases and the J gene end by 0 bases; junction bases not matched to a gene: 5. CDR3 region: CASGPDRGLNTEAFF. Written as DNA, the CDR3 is TGTGCTAGTGGCCCGGACAGGGGCTTGAACACTGAAGCTTTCTTT.

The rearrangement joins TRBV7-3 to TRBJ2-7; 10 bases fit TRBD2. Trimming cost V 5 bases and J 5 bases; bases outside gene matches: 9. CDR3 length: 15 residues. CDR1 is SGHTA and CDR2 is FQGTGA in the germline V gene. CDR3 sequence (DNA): TGTGCCAGCAGCGCACTAGCGGGGCCTGGCAACGAGCAGTACTTC. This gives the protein CASSALAGPGNEQYF.

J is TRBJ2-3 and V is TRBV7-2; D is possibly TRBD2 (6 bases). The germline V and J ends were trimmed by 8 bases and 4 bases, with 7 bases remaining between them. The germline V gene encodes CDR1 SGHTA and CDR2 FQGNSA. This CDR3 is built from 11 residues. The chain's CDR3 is CASGEADTQYF. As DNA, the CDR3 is TGTGCCAGCGGGGAGGCAGATACGCAGTATTTT.

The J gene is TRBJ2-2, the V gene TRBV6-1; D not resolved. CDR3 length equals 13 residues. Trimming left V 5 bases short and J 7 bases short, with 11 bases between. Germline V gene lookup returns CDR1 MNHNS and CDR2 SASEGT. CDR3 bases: TGTGCCAGCAGTAAAGAGTCAGGCGGGGAGCTGTTTTTT. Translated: CASSKESGGELFF.

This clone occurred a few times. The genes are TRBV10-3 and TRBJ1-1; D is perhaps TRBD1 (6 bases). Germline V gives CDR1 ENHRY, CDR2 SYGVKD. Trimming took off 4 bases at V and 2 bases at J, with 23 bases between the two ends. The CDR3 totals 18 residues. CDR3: CAISGGSGQPILNTEAFF. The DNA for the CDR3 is TGTGCCATCAGTGGGGGGAGTGGACAGCCGATCCTAAACACTGAAGCTTTCTTT.

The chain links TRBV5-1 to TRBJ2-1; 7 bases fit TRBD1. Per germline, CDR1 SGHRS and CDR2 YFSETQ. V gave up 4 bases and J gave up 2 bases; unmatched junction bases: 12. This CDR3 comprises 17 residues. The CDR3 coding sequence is TGCGCCAGCAGCGCCTCCGAAGGGGGCCCCACCTACAATGAGCAGTTCTTC. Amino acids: CASSASEGGPTYNEQFF.

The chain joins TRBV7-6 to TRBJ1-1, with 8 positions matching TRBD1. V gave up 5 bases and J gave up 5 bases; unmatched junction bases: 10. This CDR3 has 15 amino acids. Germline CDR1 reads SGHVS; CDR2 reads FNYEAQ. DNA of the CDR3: TGTGCCAGCAGCAAGACACAGGGGGAATGGACTGAAGCTTTCTTT. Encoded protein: CASSKTQGEWTEAFF.

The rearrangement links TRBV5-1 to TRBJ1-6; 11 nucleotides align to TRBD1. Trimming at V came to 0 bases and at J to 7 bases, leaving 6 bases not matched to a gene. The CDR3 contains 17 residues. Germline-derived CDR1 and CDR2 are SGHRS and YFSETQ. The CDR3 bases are TGCGCCAGCAGCTTGGAGTCGGGACAGGGGGGGAATTCACCCCTCCACTTT. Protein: CASSLESGQGGNSPLHF.

CDR3 residues: CASSLAETYEQYF. The CDR3 coding sequence is TGTGCCAGCAGTTTAGCGGAGACCTACGAGCAGTACTTC. The chain has TRBV27 and TRBJ2-7, with D uncertain. V lost 2 bases, J lost 2 bases, and 7 bases lay in between. Germline CDR1 reads MNHEY; CDR2 reads SMNVEV (reference sequence). CDR3 size: 13 residues.

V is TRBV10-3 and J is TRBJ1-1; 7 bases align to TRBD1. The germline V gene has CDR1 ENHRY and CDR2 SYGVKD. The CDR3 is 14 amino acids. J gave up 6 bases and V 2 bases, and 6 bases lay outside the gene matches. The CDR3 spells CAISEQGVLAEAFF. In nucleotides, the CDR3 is TGTGCCATCAGTGAGCAGGGGGTTTTGGCTGAAGCTTTCTTT.

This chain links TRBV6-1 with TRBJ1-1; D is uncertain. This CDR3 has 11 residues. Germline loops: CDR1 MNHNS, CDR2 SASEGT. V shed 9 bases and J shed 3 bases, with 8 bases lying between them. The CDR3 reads CASRYDTEAFF. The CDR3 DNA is TGTGCCAGTAGATATGACACTGAAGCTTTCTTT.

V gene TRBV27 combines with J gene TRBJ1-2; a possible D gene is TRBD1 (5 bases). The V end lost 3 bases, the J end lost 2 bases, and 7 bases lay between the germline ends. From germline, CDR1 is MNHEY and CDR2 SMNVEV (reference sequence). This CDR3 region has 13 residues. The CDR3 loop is CASSFGGNYGYTF. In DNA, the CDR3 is TGTGCCAGCAGTTTCGGGGGGAACTATGGCTACACCTTC.

CDR3: CASSPTRLGQFF. Here the CDR3 DNA reads TGTGCCAGCAGCCCAACTAGACTAGGACAGTTCTTC. This rearrangement joins TRBV9 to TRBJ2-1; D may be TRBD2 (6 bases). Germline loops: CDR1 SGDLS, CDR2 YYNGEE. The CDR3 is 12 residues long. Trimming pared 4 bases from V and 13 bases from J, leaving 15 bases between.

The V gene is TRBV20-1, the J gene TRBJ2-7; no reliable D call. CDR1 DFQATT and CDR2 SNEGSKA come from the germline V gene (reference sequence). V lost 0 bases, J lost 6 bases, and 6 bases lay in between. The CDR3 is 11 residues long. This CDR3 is CSARDLIEQYF. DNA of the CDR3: TGCAGTGCTAGAGATCTTATCGAGCAGTACTTC.